A single sample gave rise to the 26 T cell receptor beta chains below, sequenced in a study of blood T cell repertoires in COVID-19. Only in-frame clones appear in the TCRdb table, and some are missing; sequencing was by immunoSEQ multiplex PCR. The data hold under 65,000 clones, with 85% to 90% observed a single time. Sequenced material: peripheral blood. These receptors were taken from a man aged 55 to 70 with acute or convalescent COVID-19.

The chain employs TRBV6-5 and TRBJ2-2, with TRBD1 matching 8 bases. The germline V gene has CDR1 MNHEY and CDR2 SVGAGI. The V gene end was trimmed by 7 bases and the J gene end by 4 bases; junction bases not matched to a gene: 8. The CDR3 covers 15 residues. CDR3 sequence reads: CASTIRDRFTGELFF. CDR3 nucleotide sequence: TGTGCCAGCACCATAAGGGACAGGTTCACCGGGGAGCTGTTTTTT.

The chain joins TRBV6-6 to TRBJ2-7, with TRBD1 matching over 7 bases. Germline CDR1 is MNHNY and CDR2 is SVGAGI (reference sequence). V was clipped by 2 bases and J by 3 bases; unmatched bases: 7. CDR3 length: 15 amino acids. In nucleotides, the CDR3 is TGTGCCAGCAGTTACGCCGGGACAGAGTTCTACGAGCAGTACTTC. This codes for CASSYAGTEFYEQYF.

Only one count was recorded for this clone. J is TRBJ2-3 and V is TRBV7-3, with D possibly TRBD2 on 6 matching bases. CDR3 size: 16 residues. V lost 1 base and J lost 2, with 13 bases in between. Germline CDR1 reads SGHTA; CDR2 reads FQGTGA. In DNA, the CDR3 is TGTGCCAGCAGCTTAAAGTCAGGAGGGCTCACAGATACGCAGTATTTT. It codes for CASSLKSGGLTDTQYF. Full variable domain (outside the CDR3, taken from reference TRBV7-3 and TRBJ2-3): GAGVSQTPSNKVTEKGKYVELRCDPISGHTALYWYRQSLGQGPEFLIYFQGTGAADDSGLPNDRFFAVRPEGSVSTLKIQRTERGDSAVYLCASSLKSGGLTDTQYFGPGTRLTVL.

The V call is TRBV11-3, the J call TRBJ2-2; 10 positions match TRBD2. With 3 bases clipped from V and 6 bases from J, the junction kept 7 bases outside the gene matches. The CDR3 is 16 residues long. Per the germline V gene, CDR1 is SGHNT and CDR2 is YENEEA. CDR3 sequence: CASSFTSGVSAGELFF. The CDR3 nucleotides read TGTGCCAGCAGCTTTACTAGCGGGGTCTCCGCCGGGGAGCTGTTTTTT.

The rearrangement uses TRBV30 and TRBJ2-2; D unresolved. V gave up 4 bases and J gave up 4 bases, with 19 bases separating them. CDR3 length equals 16 residues. Germline CDR1 and CDR2: GTSNPN and SVGIG (reference sequence). The CDR3 sequence: CAWNVPRQFGTGELFF. The CDR3 region has the DNA TGTGCCTGGAATGTACCTAGGCAATTCGGCACCGGGGAGCTGTTTTTT.

This rearrangement joins TRBV19 to TRBJ1-4; no definite D call. Germline CDR1 is LNHDA and CDR2 is SQIVND (reference sequence). V shed 2 bases and J shed 0 bases, with 7 bases lying between them. CDR3 length equals 15 residues. The CDR3 region has the DNA TGTGCCAGTAGTATATACGGGGCAACTAATGAAAAACTGTTTTTT. Protein product: CASSIYGATNEKLFF.

V usage is TRBV29-1 and J usage is TRBJ2-2, with 9 bases that match TRBD2. The germline V gene has CDR1 SQVTM and CDR2 ANQGSEA. V trimming: 5 bases; J trimming: 6 bases; junction bases outside the gene matches: 4. This CDR3 contains 13 residues. Here the CDR3 reads CSVLAGGAGELFF. CDR3 sequence (DNA): TGCAGCGTTCTGGCGGGAGGGGCCGGGGAGCTGTTTTTT.

This chain uses TRBV11-3 with TRBJ1-1; possible D gene TRBD1, 5 bases. This CDR3 is 11 amino acids long. Germline loops: CDR1 SGHNT, CDR2 YENEEA. Trimming pared 6 bases from V and 7 bases from J, leaving 9 bases between. This chain's CDR3 is CASSRTGEAFF. In DNA, the CDR3 is TGTGCCAGCAGTCGAACAGGTGAAGCTTTCTTT.

This clone was seen only a few times. V is TRBV29-1 and J is TRBJ2-3; TRBD1 matches 9 bases. The germline CDR1 and CDR2 sequences are SQVTM and ANQGSEA. CDR3 length: 15 residues. V was clipped by 5 bases and J by 3 bases; unmatched bases: 9. CDR3 DNA: TGCAGCGTTTACAGGGGGCGATTGGCGACAGATACGCAGTATTTT. Its protein product is CSVYRGRLATDTQYF.

Concerning this clone: Additional DNA sequences in this sample encode the identical CDR3. The chain is built from TRBV25-1 and TRBJ1-2, with D possibly TRBD1 on 6 matching bases. CDR3 length: 13 amino acids. Germline V gives CDR1 MGHDK, CDR2 SYGVNS. Deletions cut 5 bases from V and 7 bases from J, with 14 bases between. For the CDR3, the DNA is TGTGCCAGCAGTCCCCGGGGGGGCTCTGGCTACACCTTC. It translates to CASSPRGGSGYTF.

The rearrangement links TRBV3-1 (or the pseudogene TRBV3-2) to TRBJ2-3, with 8 bases lining up with TRBD2. The CDR3 covers 17 residues. Germline V lookup: CDR1 LGHDT, CDR2 YNNKEL (reference sequence). V shed 4 bases, J shed 3 bases, and the junction held 12 bases outside the gene matches. CDR3 protein: CASSPRTSTLGTDTQYF. CDR3 nucleotide sequence: TGTGCCAGCAGCCCCAGGACTAGCACCCTAGGGACAGATACGCAGTATTTT.

The chain uses TRBV7-8 and TRBJ1-1; 8 bases are a match to TRBD1. CDR1 and CDR2 from the germline V gene are SGHVS and FQNEAQ. V dropped 4 bases and J dropped 1; count of bases not matched to a gene: 5. The CDR3 consists of 15 residues. The CDR3 loop is CASSYQGAGNTEAFF. CDR3 nucleotide sequence: TGTGCCAGCAGCTACCAGGGGGCAGGGAACACTGAAGCTTTCTTT. Together with reference TRBV7-8 and TRBJ1-1, the CDR3 gives the full variable domain: GAGVSQSPRYKVAKRGQDVALRCDPISGHVSLFWYQQALGQGPEFLTYFQNEAQLDKSGLPSDRFFAERPEGSVSTLKIQRTQQEDSAVYLCASSYQGAGNTEAFFGQGTRLTVV.

The chain recombines TRBV7-2 with TRBJ1-1; D is unclear. There are 13 residues in the CDR3. Germline V CDR1 and CDR2: SGHTA, FQGNSA. The V and J ends lost 4 bases and 9 bases respectively, with 15 bases between them. CDR3 sequence (DNA): TGTGCCAGCAGCTCCAATGCCGGAGGGAAAGCTTTCTTT. It codes for CASSSNAGGKAFF.

Only a few counts were recorded for this clone. The chain combines TRBV19 with TRBJ2-3; 9 nucleotides agree with TRBD1. The V gene end was trimmed by 5 bases and the J gene end by 8 bases; junction bases not matched to a gene: 5. This CDR3 has 13 residues. Germline V CDR1 and CDR2: LNHDA, SQIVND (reference sequence). CDR3 sequence (DNA): TGTGCCAGTAGTCTCACAGGGGGCGGTACGCAGTATTTT. Its protein product is CASSLTGGGTQYF.

The chain uses TRBV19 and TRBJ1-2; D is perhaps TRBD1 (5 bases). This CDR3 spans 12 amino acids. CDR1 and CDR2 from the germline V gene are LNHDA and SQIVND (reference sequence). V lost 8 bases, J lost 11 bases, and 18 bases lay in between. CDR3 DNA sequence: TGTGCCAGTTCGGGGGTCCGCGGGGGATACACCTTC. Amino acids: CASSGVRGGYTF.

The rearrangement joins TRBV18 to TRBJ2-7; 8 bases match TRBD2. Unmatched junction bases numbered 10, after V lost 4 bases and J lost 2 bases. Looked up from germline, CDR1 is KGHSH and CDR2 is LQKENI. CDR3 length equals 16 residues. The CDR3 DNA follows: TGTGCCAGCTCACTAAGCGGGGGTCGAGCGGCCTACGAGCAGTACTTC. This codes for CASSLSGGRAAYEQYF. Looking up the rest from reference TRBV18 and TRBJ2-7 gives the full variable domain: NAGVMQNPRHLVRRRGQEARLRCSPMKGHSHVYWYRQLPEEGLKFMVYLQKENIIDESGMPKERFSAEFPKEGPSILRIQQVVRGDSAAYFCASSLSGGRAAYEQYFGPGTRLTVT.

The V call is TRBV28, the J call TRBJ1-2; 10 positions match TRBD1. Germline CDR1 and CDR2: MDHEN and SYDVKM. Trimming removed 9 bases from V and 2 bases from J; junction bases left unmatched: 3. The CDR3 has 13 residues. CDR3 nucleotides: TGTGCCAGTGGGACAGGGGCCAACTATGGCTACACCTTC. Translation gives CASGTGANYGYTF.

The CDR3 DNA follows: TGTGCCAGCAGCCTACTCAAGCGGGCCTCCTACAATGAGCAGTTCTTC. Protein product: CASSLLKRASYNEQFF. The rearrangement uses TRBV7-9 and TRBJ2-1; TRBD2 is a possible D gene (6 bases). This CDR3 contains 16 residues. Germline V CDR1 and CDR2: SEHNR, FQNEAQ (reference sequence). V dropped 5 bases and J dropped 0 bases, with 14 bases sitting between them. The full variable domain, completed using reference TRBV7-9 and TRBJ2-1, is DTGVSQNPRHKITKRGQNVTFRCDPISEHNRLYWYRQTLGQGPEFLTYFQNEAQLEKSRLLSDRFSAERPKGSFSTLEIQRTEQGDSAMYLCASSLLKRASYNEQFFGPGTRLTVL.

The chain links TRBV28 to TRBJ1-2; tentative D call: TRBD1 (5 bases). V shed 4 bases and J shed 8 bases, with 17 bases lying between them. The CDR3 is made up of 14 amino acids. Germline V lookup: CDR1 MDHEN, CDR2 SYDVKM. CDR3 in DNA: TGTGCCAGCAGTTCCCCAGGGCTGTCAGGAGGCTACACCTTC. It translates to CASSSPGLSGGYTF.

The CDR3 is CASSQISSTDTQYF. The CDR3 DNA sequence: TGTGCCAGCAGCCAAATTAGCAGCACAGATACGCAGTATTTT. The chain carries TRBV7-9 and TRBJ2-3; D call uncertain. Trimming stripped 5 bases from V and 0 bases from J, with 9 bases between. Germline V gives CDR1 SEHNR, CDR2 FQNEAQ (reference sequence). The CDR3 consists of 14 residues. Variable domain in full (rest from reference TRBV7-9 and TRBJ2-3): DTGVSQNPRHKITKRGQNVTFRCDPISEHNRLYWYRQTLGQGPEFLTYFQNEAQLEKSRLLSDRFSAERPKGSFSTLEIQRTEQGDSAMYLCASSQISSTDTQYFGPGTRLTVL.

V usage is TRBV11-2 and J usage is TRBJ2-1; TRBD2 matches at 9 bases. Germline V CDR1 and CDR2: SGHAT, FQNNGV. The CDR3 is 15 amino acids. Trimming took 5 bases from V and 7 from J; bases not matched to a gene: 9. The CDR3 is CASSVPGLAQNEQFF. The CDR3 DNA is TGTGCCAGCAGCGTACCGGGACTAGCCCAAAATGAGCAGTTCTTC.

The CDR3 loop reads CSVEDQEAGGSYEQYF. Here the CDR3 DNA reads TGCAGCGTTGAAGATCAGGAAGCGGGAGGCTCCTACGAGCAGTACTTC. J is TRBJ2-7 and V is TRBV29-1; TRBD2 aligns across 9 bases. The CDR3 spans 16 residues. Germline-derived CDR1 and CDR2 are SQVTM and ANQGSEA. The V and J ends lost 0 bases and 0 bases, in that order; junction bases with no gene match: 6.

CDR3 DNA sequence: TGTGCCAGCGATCAACTGGGGGGAGGGCACACCGGGGAGCTGTTTTTT. Translated: CASDQLGGGHTGELFF. The rearrangement links TRBV11-2 to TRBJ2-2, with TRBD2 identical over 7 bases. CDR3 length: 16 amino acids. Losses at the gene ends were 8 bases for V and 3 bases for J; bases not matched to a gene: 12. CDR1 is SGHAT, CDR2 FQNNGV, per germline.

The chain combines TRBV30 with TRBJ1-5; 11 bases map to TRBD1. V dropped 5 bases and J dropped 4; count of bases not matched to a gene: 4. There are 14 residues in the CDR3. CDR1 and CDR2 (germline): GTSNPN, SVGIG (reference sequence). This chain's CDR3 is CAWAGTGGNQPQHF. The CDR3 DNA reads TGTGCCTGGGCCGGGACAGGGGGAAATCAGCCCCAGCATTTT.

V is TRBV5-6 and J is TRBJ1-1; a possible D gene is TRBD1 (5 bases). Trimming removed 1 base at V and 1 base at J, with 11 bases between. The germline V gene encodes CDR1 SGHDT and CDR2 YYEEEE. The CDR3 extends over 15 amino acids. Here the CDR3 reads CASSLNGQGNTEAFF. CDR3 bases: TGTGCCAGCAGCTTGAACGGGCAGGGGAACACTGAAGCTTTCTTT.

In its sample, this clone was seen once. The rearrangement uses TRBV6-1 and TRBJ2-2; TRBD2 agrees at 12 bases. V shed 4 bases and J 4 bases; nucleotides not matched to a gene: 4. The germline V gene encodes CDR1 MNHNS and CDR2 SASEGT. The CDR3 loop spans 16 amino acids. CDR3 protein: CASSARLAGATGELFF. The CDR3 nucleotides are TGTGCCAGCAGTGCCCGACTAGCGGGAGCCACCGGGGAGCTGTTTTTT.